This TCR beta chain originates from a study of identical twins. A universal primer site arose from template switching, and cDNA bore unique molecular identifiers. Each CDR3 protein gets one entry after TCRdb re-called the 5' RACE reads with MiXCR. The data show about 240,000 distinct CDR3 sequences, roughly a tenth seen once. This clonotype showed up just a few times. Trimming pared 0 bases from V and 4 bases from J, leaving 8 bases between. Germline V CDR1 and CDR2: SGHRS, YFSETQ. The length of the CDR3 is 14 residues. The receptor was isolated from a man between 45 and 60 years old in good health. The chain carries TRBV5-1 and TRBJ1-5; D not certain. Sequencing input: memory T cells sorted from blood. The CDR3 loop is CASSLGHPNQPQHF. CDR3 coding DNA: TGCGCCAGCAGCTTGGGGCATCCAAATCAGCCCCAGCATTTT.